What follows are 32 T cell receptor beta chains derived from one specimen sequenced in a study of T cell responses to AZD1222 COVID-19 vaccine. Generated by immunoSEQ multiplex PCR, the TCRdb table keeps only in-frame clones and is missing some. The sample includes about 92,000 clones, about 90% seen only once; the top ten take approximately 24%. Material: peripheral blood, obtained on day 0 of AZD1222 vaccination. These receptors originate from an adult in good health.

The rearrangement joins TRBV21-1 to TRBJ2-1; TRBD2 was called by the table and not checked on the DNA. TRBV21-1 is tagged as a pseudogene. The CDR3 sequence is 15 residues long. The CDR3 sequence: CASSKGGRGYNEQFF. The CDR3 nucleotides read TGTGCCAGCAGCAAAGGCGGGAGAGGGTACAATGAGCAGTTCTTC.

In this sample, this clone turned up once. J is TRBJ2-7 and V is TRBV27; 10 bases align to TRBD2. J gave up 2 bases and V 8 bases, and 3 bases lay outside the gene matches. The CDR3 has 13 amino acids. In germline, CDR1 is MNHEY, CDR2 SMNVEV (reference sequence). CDR3 amino acids: CASGLAAAYEQYF. In DNA, the CDR3 is TGTGCCAGCGGACTAGCGGCCGCCTACGAGCAGTACTTC.

The rearrangement joins TRBV6-5 to TRBJ2-7, with TRBD1 matching 8 bases. From germline, CDR1 is MNHEY and CDR2 SVGAGI. The CDR3 contains 14 residues. V trimming: 5 bases; J trimming: 6 bases; junction bases outside the gene matches: 9. The CDR3 nucleotides read TGTGCCAGCAGTATTTCGACGACAGGGGTCGAGCAGTACTTC. Translating it yields CASSISTTGVEQYF.

The V and J genes are TRBV15 and TRBJ1-2; unclear D gene. The V gene's germline CDR1 is LNHNV and CDR2 YYDKDF (reference sequence). The CDR3 loop spans 15 amino acids. Trimming took 5 bases from V and 4 from J, leaving 17 bases between them. CDR3: CATSLGNGVSYGYTF. As DNA, the CDR3 is TGTGCCACCAGCCTAGGGAACGGCGTCAGCTATGGCTACACCTTC.

The rearrangement links TRBV30 to TRBJ1-1, with D possibly TRBD1 on 6 matching bases. Per germline, CDR1 GTSNPN and CDR2 SVGIG (reference sequence). The CDR3 has 13 residues. V lost 4 bases, J lost 0 bases, and 9 bases lay in between. This CDR3 is CAWITGMNTEAFF. CDR3 DNA sequence: TGTGCCTGGATAACAGGGATGAACACTGAAGCTTTCTTT.

The chain joins TRBV24-1 to TRBJ2-2; D gene unclear. The CDR3 has 14 amino acids. Germline V lookup: CDR1 KGHDR, CDR2 SFDVKD. V lost 0 bases and J 5 bases, leaving 6 bases between the germline ends. CDR3 in amino acids: CATSDLRRTGELFF. The CDR3 DNA sequence: TGTGCCACCAGTGATTTGCGGCGGACCGGGGAGCTGTTTTTT.

CDR3: CASSPGTAYNQPQHF. For the CDR3, the DNA is TGCGCCAGCAGCCCCGGGACGGCTTACAATCAGCCCCAGCATTTT. The chain employs TRBV5-1 and TRBJ1-5; a possible D gene is TRBD1 (5 bases). From germline, CDR1 is SGHRS and CDR2 YFSETQ. The V end lost 4 bases, the J end lost 3 bases, and 14 bases lay between the germline ends. The CDR3 sequence is 15 residues long.

This chain uses TRBV28 with TRBJ1-5; a weak D match, TRBD1 (6 bases). Trimming stripped 4 bases from V and 1 base from J, with 11 bases between. Germline V gene data show CDR1 as MDHEN and CDR2 as SYDVKM. This CDR3 comprises 15 residues. In DNA, the CDR3 is TGTGCCAGCAGTTACCCGGACAGAAGCAATCAGCCCCAGCATTTT. Its translation: CASSYPDRSNQPQHF. Full variable domain (rest looked up from reference TRBV28 and TRBJ1-5): DVKVTQSSRYLVKRTGEKVFLECVQDMDHENMFWYRQDPGLGLRLIYFSYDVKMKEKGDIPEGYSVSREKKERFSLILESASTNQTSMYLCASSYPDRSNQPQHFGDGTRLSIL.

The chain joins TRBV2 to TRBJ1-4, with 7 bases fitting TRBD1. CDR3 length: 16 residues. The germline V gene encodes CDR1 SNHLY and CDR2 FYNNEI. V lost 1 base and J lost 7; bases outside the gene matches: 9. CDR3 residues: CASSEEFRGGFEKLFF. The CDR3 DNA sequence: TGTGCCAGCAGTGAAGAGTTCAGGGGGGGGTTTGAAAAACTGTTTTTT. The variable domain in full, completed from reference TRBV2 and TRBJ1-4, reads EPEVTQTPSHQVTQMGQEVILRCVPISNHLYFYWYRQILGQKVEFLVSFYNNEISEKSEIFDDQFSVERPDGSNFTLKIRSTKLEDSAMYFCASSEEFRGGFEKLFFGSGTQLSVL.

The rearrangement joins TRBV2 to TRBJ2-2, with 8 bases matching TRBD1. The V and J ends lost 6 bases and 5 bases, in that order; junction bases with no gene match: 5. The CDR3 runs 14 residues. In germline, CDR1 is SNHLY, CDR2 FYNNEI. CDR3 in DNA: TGTGCCAGCAGGGACAGGGAAGGAACCGGGGAGCTGTTTTTT. This gives the protein CASRDREGTGELFF.

The genes are TRBV5-6 and TRBJ2-7, with TRBD1 identical over 8 bases. Unmatched junction bases numbered 7, after V lost 0 bases and J lost 5 bases. Germline lookup yields CDR1 SGHDT and CDR2 YYEEEE. The CDR3 consists of 15 residues. The CDR3 DNA reads as TGTGCCAGCAGCTTGGGGGGCCAGGGGGCCCACGAGCAGTACTTC. This encodes CASSLGGQGAHEQYF.

V gene TRBV19 combines with J gene TRBJ2-2, with D maybe TRBD1 (5 bases). The germline CDR1 and CDR2 sequences are LNHDA and SQIVND (reference sequence). The CDR3 is 13 amino acids. V shed 10 bases and J shed 3 bases, with 12 bases lying between them. The CDR3 is CATPRADTGELFF. Written as DNA, the CDR3 is TGTGCCACCCCCAGGGCCGACACCGGGGAGCTGTTTTTT. The full variable domain, with the rest looked up from reference TRBV19 and TRBJ2-2, is DGGITQSPKYLFRKEGQNVTLSCEQNLNHDAMYWYRQDPGQGLRLIYYSQIVNDFQKGDIAEGYSVSREKKESFPLTVTSAQKNPTAFYLCATPRADTGELFFGEGSRLTVL.

The chain links TRBV19 to TRBJ2-1; unclear D gene. CDR1 LNHDA and CDR2 SQIVND come from the germline V gene (reference sequence). This CDR3 has 11 amino acids. V was cut by 1 base and J by 8 bases, with 3 bases left in between. The CDR3 protein is CASSIGDEQFF. The CDR3 region has the DNA TGTGCCAGTAGTATAGGTGATGAGCAGTTCTTC.

The chain links TRBV18 to TRBJ2-7; perhaps TRBD1 as D (6 bases). V was shortened by 2 bases and J by 2 bases, with 13 bases between the two germline ends. Germline loops: CDR1 KGHSH, CDR2 LQKENI. The CDR3 is 15 residues long. CDR3 residues: CASSPSGTIPYEQYF. In nucleotides, the CDR3 is TGTGCCAGCTCACCATCCGGGACAATCCCCTACGAGCAGTACTTC.

This clone came up once. The genes are TRBV6-5 and TRBJ2-5; D possibly corresponds to TRBD1 (5 bases). Germline V gene sequence: CDR1 MNHEY, CDR2 SVGAGI. This CDR3 has 13 amino acids. Trimming took 6 bases from V and 7 from J, leaving 15 bases between them. The CDR3 DNA is TGTGCCAGCAGCGGGTTGCTAAGGGGGACCCAGTACTTC. It is translated as CASSGLLRGTQYF.

CDR3 amino acids: CASSFVANYGYTF. CDR3 nucleotide sequence: TGTGCCAGCAGTTTTGTAGCTAACTATGGCTACACCTTC. V gene TRBV28 combines with J gene TRBJ1-2; D remains ambiguous. From germline, CDR1 is MDHEN and CDR2 SYDVKM. V lost 3 bases and J 0 bases, leaving 5 bases between the germline ends. The CDR3 is made up of 13 amino acids.

The CDR3 DNA reads as TGTGCCAGCAGTGAAGAGGGTCCCGCGGACAATGAGCAGTTCTTC. Encoded protein: CASSEEGPADNEQFF. The genes are TRBV2 and TRBJ2-1; D unclear. The CDR3 sequence is 15 residues long. Germline CDR1 is SNHLY and CDR2 is FYNNEI. Deletions cut 1 base from V and 5 bases from J, with 12 bases between.

This clone occurred once. The J gene is TRBJ2-7, the V gene TRBV5-1; weak D call: TRBD2 (5 bases). Trimming took 0 bases from V and 2 from J, leaving 9 bases between them. The CDR3 runs 14 residues. The germline V gene encodes CDR1 SGHRS and CDR2 YFSETQ. The DNA for the CDR3 is TGCGCCAGCAGCTTGGAGGGAGTAGCCTACGAGCAGTACTTC. It translates to CASSLEGVAYEQYF.

The chain has TRBV27 and TRBJ2-5; 7 nucleotides align to TRBD1. CDR1 is MNHEY and CDR2 is SMNVEV in the germline V gene (reference sequence). The CDR3 covers 14 residues. The V gene end was trimmed by 3 bases and the J gene end by 5 bases; junction bases not matched to a gene: 6. This chain's CDR3 is CASSFQDRAETQYF. CDR3 nucleotides: TGTGCCAGCAGTTTCCAAGACAGGGCGGAGACCCAGTACTTC.

J is TRBJ2-7 and V is TRBV5-4; TRBD1 aligns across 9 bases. With V trimmed by 7 bases and J by 5 bases, 13 bases remained unmatched. Looked up from germline, CDR1 is SGHNT and CDR2 is YYREEE (reference sequence). The CDR3 contains 15 residues. The CDR3 here is CASHTRDRALHEQYF. The CDR3 nucleotides are TGTGCCAGCCACACCAGGGACAGGGCCCTCCACGAGCAGTACTTC.

The chain links TRBV2 to TRBJ2-7; no reliable D call. The V and J ends lost 6 bases and 4 bases respectively, with 13 bases between them. The CDR3 runs to 13 residues. The V gene's germline CDR1 is SNHLY and CDR2 FYNNEI. The CDR3 DNA sequence: TGTGCCAGCAGCGCGCCCTTTTTGTACGAGCAGTACTTC. It encodes CASSAPFLYEQYF.

The J gene is TRBJ2-5, the V gene TRBV10-3; 9 bases match TRBD1. Germline CDR1 ENHRY, CDR2 SYGVKD. V lost 2 bases and J lost 1; bases outside the gene matches: 2. This CDR3 is 15 amino acids long. CDR3 bases: TGTGCCATCAGTGAGACAGGGGGCGTCCAAGAGACCCAGTACTTC. Residues: CAISETGGVQETQYF.

This clone has just one count. The chain joins TRBV7-9 to TRBJ2-7, with TRBD1 matching 7 bases. After removal of 4 bases from V and 2 bases from J, the junction contained 8 bases not matched to a gene. This CDR3 has 15 residues. Germline V lookup: CDR1 SEHNR, CDR2 FQNEAQ (reference sequence). The CDR3 region is CASSSKQGNPYEQYF. In DNA form, the CDR3 reads TGTGCCAGCAGCTCTAAACAGGGGAACCCCTACGAGCAGTACTTC.

The V call is TRBV9, the J call TRBJ2-7; 7 bases align to TRBD2. The CDR3 contains 16 residues. With V trimmed by 4 bases and J by 2 bases, 12 bases remained unmatched. Germline V gene lookup returns CDR1 SGDLS and CDR2 YYNGEE. The CDR3 nucleotides are TGTGCCAGCAGCCCCGACCCTAGCGGACCACCCTACGAGCAGTACTTC. This gives the protein CASSPDPSGPPYEQYF.

In this sample, this clone turned up once. The chain employs TRBV11-2 and TRBJ2-7; D gene unclear. V lost 4 bases and J 0 bases, leaving 4 bases between the germline ends. The CDR3 consists of 12 residues. Germline assignment: CDR1 SGHAT and CDR2 FQNNGV. CDR3 loop: CASSSNSYEQYF. The CDR3 coding sequence is TGTGCCAGCAGCTCCAACTCCTACGAGCAGTACTTC.

V and J are TRBV13 and TRBJ2-1, with 8 bases fitting TRBD1. This CDR3 is built from 16 residues. From germline, CDR1 is PRHDT and CDR2 FYEKMQ (reference sequence). The V segment lost 0 bases and the J segment 2 bases; nucleotides outside the gene matches: 3. CDR3 coding DNA: TGTGCCAGCAGCTTAGGACCAGGGGGCCCCTACAATGAGCAGTTCTTC. Protein sequence: CASSLGPGGPYNEQFF.

The chain uses TRBV4-2 and TRBJ2-7; 9 bases align to TRBD2. The J segment lost 4 bases and the V segment lost 0 bases, leaving 10 bases of the junction unmatched. This CDR3 has 17 amino acids. CDR1 is LGHNA, CDR2 YNFKEQ, per germline. The CDR3 region has the DNA TGTGCCAGCAGCCAAGAAACAGGGCGGGAGGGCGTTTACGAGCAGTACTTC. Its translation: CASSQETGREGVYEQYF.

The rearrangement uses TRBV19 and TRBJ1-5; the match to TRBD1 covers 8 bases. The CDR3 length is 15 residues. Germline CDR1 LNHDA, CDR2 SQIVND (reference sequence). The J segment lost 2 bases and the V segment lost 6 bases, leaving 6 bases of the junction unmatched. The chain's CDR3 is CASRGVTGGNQPQHF. The CDR3 nucleotides are TGTGCCAGTAGGGGGGTGACAGGGGGCAATCAGCCCCAGCATTTT.

The genes are TRBV7-9 and TRBJ1-5, with D maybe TRBD1 (5 bases). The CDR3 covers 17 residues. Germline V gene sequence: CDR1 SEHNR, CDR2 FQNEAQ (reference sequence). V lost 1 base, J lost 2 bases, and 15 bases lay in between. The CDR3 DNA is TGTGCCAGCAGCTTAGGCGGGGCTAGGGATGGCAATCAGCCCCAGCATTTT. It specifies CASSLGGARDGNQPQHF.

This rearrangement joins TRBV30 to TRBJ2-1; D unclear. V was shortened by 0 bases and J by 7 bases, with 4 bases between the two germline ends. The CDR3 is 11 amino acids. Germline CDR1 reads GTSNPN; CDR2 reads SVGIG (reference sequence). The CDR3 DNA sequence: TGTGCCTGGAGTGTAAGGAATGAGCAGTTCTTC. Translating it yields CAWSVRNEQFF. Full variable domain (rest looked up from reference TRBV30 and TRBJ2-1): SQTIHQWPATLVQPVGSPLSLECTVEGTSNPNLYWYRQAAGRGLQLLFYSVGIGQISSEVPQNLSASRPQDRQFILSSKKLLLSDSGFYLCAWSVRNEQFFGPGTRLTVL.

This chain joins TRBV7-8 and TRBJ2-3, with TRBD2 matching 10 bases. Germline trimming cut 8 bases from V and 2 bases from J; bases unmatched to any gene: 4. Germline V gene lookup returns CDR1 SGHVS and CDR2 FQNEAQ. The length of the CDR3 is 14 residues. In DNA, the CDR3 is TGTGCCAGCTCTGGACTAGCGGCCACAGATACGCAGTATTTT. Its translation: CASSGLAATDTQYF.

This clone was counted once. This chain uses TRBV6-5 with TRBJ1-2; D unresolved. The V gene's germline CDR1 is MNHEY and CDR2 SVGAGI. The V gene lost 8 bases and the J gene lost 4 bases, with 17 bases spanning the gap. The CDR3 consists of 14 residues. Here the CDR3 reads CASLRGKPPYGYTF. CDR3 nucleotide sequence: TGTGCCAGCCTCCGAGGGAAACCCCCCTATGGCTACACCTTC.